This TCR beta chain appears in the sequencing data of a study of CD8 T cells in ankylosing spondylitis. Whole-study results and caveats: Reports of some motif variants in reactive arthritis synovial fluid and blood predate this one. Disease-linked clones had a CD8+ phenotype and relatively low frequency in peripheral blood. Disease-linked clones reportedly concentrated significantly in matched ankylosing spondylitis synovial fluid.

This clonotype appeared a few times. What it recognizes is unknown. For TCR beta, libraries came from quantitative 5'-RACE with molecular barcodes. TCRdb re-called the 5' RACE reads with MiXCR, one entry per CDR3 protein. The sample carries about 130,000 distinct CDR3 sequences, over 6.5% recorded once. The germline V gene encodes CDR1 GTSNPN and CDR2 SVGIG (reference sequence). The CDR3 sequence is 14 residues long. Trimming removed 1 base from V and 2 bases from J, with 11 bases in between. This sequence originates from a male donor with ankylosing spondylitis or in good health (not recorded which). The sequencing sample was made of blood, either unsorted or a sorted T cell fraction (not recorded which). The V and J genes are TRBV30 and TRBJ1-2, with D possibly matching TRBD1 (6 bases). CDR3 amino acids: CAWSGTQGNYGYTF. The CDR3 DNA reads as TGTGCCTGGAGTGGGACGCAGGGGAACTATGGCTACACCTTC.